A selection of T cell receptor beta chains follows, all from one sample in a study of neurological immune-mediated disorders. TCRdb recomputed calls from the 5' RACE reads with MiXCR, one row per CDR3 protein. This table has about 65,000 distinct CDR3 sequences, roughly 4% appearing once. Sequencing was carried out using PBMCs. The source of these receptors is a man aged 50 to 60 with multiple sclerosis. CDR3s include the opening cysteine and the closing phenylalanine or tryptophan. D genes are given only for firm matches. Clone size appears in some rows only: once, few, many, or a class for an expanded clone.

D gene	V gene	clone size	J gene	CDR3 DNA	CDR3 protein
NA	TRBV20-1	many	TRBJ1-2	TGCAGTGCTAGAGGGGGATCCTCCAACTATGGCTACACCTTC	CSARGGSSNYGYTF
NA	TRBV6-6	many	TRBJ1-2	TGTGCCAGCAGTTACTCGGGGGCAGGGGTGGATTACGGCTACACCTTC	CASSYSGAGVDYGYTF
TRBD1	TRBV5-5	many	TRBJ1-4	TGTGCCAGCAGCTTCTCGCCGACGACAGGGGGCCGTGAAAAACTGTTTTTT	CASSFSPTTGGREKLFF
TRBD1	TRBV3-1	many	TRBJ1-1	TGTGCCAGCAGCCTATACAGGGGGCCAGGAAACACTGAAGCTTTCTTT	CASSLYRGPGNTEAFF
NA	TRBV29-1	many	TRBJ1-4	TGCAGCGTTAACCGCCAGGGGTCCCGTAATGAAAAACTGTTTTTT	CSVNRQGSRNEKLFF
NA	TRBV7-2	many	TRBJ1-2	TGTGCCAGCAGCTTAGAGGCCCGTTGGGGGGGCTACACCTTC	CASSLEARWGGYTF
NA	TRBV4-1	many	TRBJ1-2	TGCGCCAGCAGCCAAGTTGGGGCAGCCTATGGCTACACCTTC	CASSQVGAAYGYTF
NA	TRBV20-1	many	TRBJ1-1	TGCAGTGCTAGAGATCGGGGGACTGAAGCTTTCTTT	CSARDRGTEAFF
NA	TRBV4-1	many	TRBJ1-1	TGCGCCAGCAGCCAAGATCCCGGGGTTAGGGCTGCTGAAGCTTTCTTT	CASSQDPGVRAAEAFF
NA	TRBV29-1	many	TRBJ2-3	TGCAGCGTTGCCGCAGGGGCCCTCCCAGATACGCAGTATTTT	CSVAAGALPDTQYF
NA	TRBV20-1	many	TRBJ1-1	TGCAGTGCGTCCACCACGGGGAGGACTGAAGCTTTCTTT	CSASTTGRTEAFF
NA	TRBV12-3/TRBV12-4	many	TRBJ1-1	TGTGCCAGCAGTTACTGGGGCACTGAAGCTTTCTTT	CASSYWGTEAFF
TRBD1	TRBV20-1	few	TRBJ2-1	TGCAGTGCTTTCTTAGGACAGGGGGCCCCGATTAATGAGCAGTTCTTC	CSAFLGQGAPINEQFF
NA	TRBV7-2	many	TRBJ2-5	TGTGCCAGCAGCGTAGGGGACCAAGAGACCCAGTACTTC	CASSVGDQETQYF
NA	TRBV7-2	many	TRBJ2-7	TGTGCCAGCAGCTTAGCAGGGTTCGAGCAGTACTTC	CASSLAGFEQYF
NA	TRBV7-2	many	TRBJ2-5	TGTGCCAGCAGGCCGGCCCCCCAGGAGACCCAGTACTTC	CASRPAPQETQYF
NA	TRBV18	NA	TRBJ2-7	TGTGCCAGCTCACCAGAAACCGGAGGGAACTACGAGCAGTACTTC	CASSPETGGNYEQYF
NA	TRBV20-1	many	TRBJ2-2	TGCAGTGCTAGATTCAATGCTAGAACGAACACCGGGGAGCTGTTTTTT	CSARFNARTNTGELFF
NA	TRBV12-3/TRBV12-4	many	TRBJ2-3	TGTGCCAGCAGCCCCCCGGGACTCCCCACAGATACGCAGTATTTT	CASSPPGLPTDTQYF
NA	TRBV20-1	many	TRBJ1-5	TGCAGTGCTAGGGATGAGCGTTGGGACACCACAGAGGATCAGCCCCAGCATTTT	CSARDERWDTTEDQPQHF
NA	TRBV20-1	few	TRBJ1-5	TGCAGTGCTAGAGATAGGGCGGGTCACAATCAGCCCCAGCATTTT	CSARDRAGHNQPQHF
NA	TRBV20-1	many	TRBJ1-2	TGCAGTGCTACCCGGACGGACCGAGGCAACTATGGCTACACCTTC	CSATRTDRGNYGYTF
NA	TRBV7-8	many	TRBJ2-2	TGTGCCAGCAGCTCCCAGGGTCAGGGTTACACCGGGGAGCTGTTTTTT	CASSSQGQGYTGELFF
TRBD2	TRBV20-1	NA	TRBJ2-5	TGCAGTGCTAGTTGGGGGGGGCAAGAGACCCAGTACTTC	CSASWGGQETQYF
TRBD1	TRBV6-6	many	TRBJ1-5	TGTGCCAGCAGTTACCGTGGGACAGGGAATCAGCCCCAGCATTTT	CASSYRGTGNQPQHF
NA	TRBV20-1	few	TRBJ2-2	TGCAGTGCTCCGAGGGGAATGAACACCGGGGAGCTGTTTTTT	CSAPRGMNTGELFF
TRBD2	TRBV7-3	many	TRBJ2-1	TGTGCCAGCAGCCCATACCTAGCGGGGGAATACAATGAGCAGTTCTTC	CASSPYLAGEYNEQFF
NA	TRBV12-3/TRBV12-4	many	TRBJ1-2	TGTGCCAGCAGTTATGGGGGCTATGGCTACACCTTC	CASSYGGYGYTF
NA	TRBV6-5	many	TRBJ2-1	TGTGCCAGCAGTAGCGACACCTCCAATGAGCAGTTCTTC	CASSSDTSNEQFF
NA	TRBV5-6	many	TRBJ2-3	TGTGCCAGCAGCTTGGTGGCCCGTTGGGGGACAGATACGCAGTATTTT	CASSLVARWGTDTQYF
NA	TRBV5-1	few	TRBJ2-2	TGCGCCAGCAGCTCCGGGACCAAGAACACCGGGGAGCTGTTTTTT	CASSSGTKNTGELFF
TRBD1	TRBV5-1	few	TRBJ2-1	TGCGCCAGCAGCCACGGACAGGGCACCTACAATGAGCAGTTCTTC	CASSHGQGTYNEQFF
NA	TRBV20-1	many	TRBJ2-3	TGCAGTGCTAGCCGGGGCCGCTTCACAGATACGCAGTATTTT	CSASRGRFTDTQYF
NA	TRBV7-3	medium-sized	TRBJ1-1	TGTGCCAGCAGCTTACGATGGGGATTCGACACTGAAGCTTTCTTT	CASSLRWGFDTEAFF
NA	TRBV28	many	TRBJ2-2	TGTGCCAGCAGTCCCCTGGGGGAGAACACCGGGGAGCTGTTTTTT	CASSPLGENTGELFF
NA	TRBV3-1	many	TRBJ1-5	TGTGCCAGCAGCCAAGGTTGGACAGAACATAGCAATCAGCCCCAGCATTTT	CASSQGWTEHSNQPQHF
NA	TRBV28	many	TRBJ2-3	TGTGCCAGCAGTTCTCCCCGTGGGGTATTATATCGAGATACGCAGTATTTT	CASSSPRGVLYRDTQYF
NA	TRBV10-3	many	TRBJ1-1	TGTGCCATCAGTGATATGGGACGGACGAATGAAGCTTTCTTT	CAISDMGRTNEAFF
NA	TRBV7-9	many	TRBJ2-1	TGTGCCAGCAGCCCCCAACAGGGCATCGGCTCCTACAATGAGCAGTTCTTC	CASSPQQGIGSYNEQFF
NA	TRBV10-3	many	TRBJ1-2	TGTGCCACCAAAGCGTTAGGGGGGGACTATGGCTACACCTTC	CATKALGGDYGYTF
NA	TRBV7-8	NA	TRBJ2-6	TGTGCCAGCAGCGCCCACAGAACTACGAATTCTGGGGCCAACGTCCTGACTTTC	CASSAHRTTNSGANVLTF
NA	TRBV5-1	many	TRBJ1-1	TGCGCCAGCAGCATGAGAGGCAACGCTGAAGCTTTCTTT	CASSMRGNAEAFF
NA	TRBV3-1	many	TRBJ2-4	TGTGCCAGCAGCCCGGACAGAAACATTCAGTACTTC	CASSPDRNIQYF
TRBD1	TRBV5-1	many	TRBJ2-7	TGCGCCAGCAGAGCCGACAGGGATTCCCACGAGCAGTACTTC	CASRADRDSHEQYF
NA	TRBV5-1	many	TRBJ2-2	TGCGCCAGCAGCTTGGTCAGGGCTGCCGGGGAGCTGTTTTTT	CASSLVRAAGELFF
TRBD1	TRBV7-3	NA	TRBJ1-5	TGTGCCAGCAGCTCGATACAGGGGCCGGGCTATAGCAATCAGCCCCAGAATTTT	CASSSIQGPGYSNQPQNF
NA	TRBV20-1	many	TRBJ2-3	TGCAGTGCGCGTCTCCGCCCGCCGGCTGTGGCGAGAGATACGCAGTATTTT	CSARLRPPAVARDTQYF
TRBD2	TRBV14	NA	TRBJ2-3	TGTGCCAGCAGCCAAGGGGCTAGCGGGGGGCCAGATACGCAGTATTTT	CASSQGASGGPDTQYF
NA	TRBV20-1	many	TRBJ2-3	TGCAGTGCTCGGGGCTCTATGGATACGCAGTATTTT	CSARGSMDTQYF
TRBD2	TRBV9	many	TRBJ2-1	TGTGCCAGCAGCGTAGGTTTGCGGGGGGGCCCCGACAATGAGCAGTTCTTC	CASSVGLRGGPDNEQFF
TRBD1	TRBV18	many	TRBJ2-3	TGTGCCAGCTCACCCCTGGACAGGACAGATACGCAGTATTTT	CASSPLDRTDTQYF
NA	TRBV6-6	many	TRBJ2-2	TGTGCCAGCAGTTACTCTCGGGGGGCCGTCGGGGAGCTGTTTTTT	CASSYSRGAVGELFF
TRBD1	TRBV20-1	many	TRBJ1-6	TGCAGTGCTAGAACTTACAAGACAGGGGGCAGCTCACCCCTCCACTTT	CSARTYKTGGSSPLHF
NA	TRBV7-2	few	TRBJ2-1	TGTGCCAGCAGCTTAGAGCCTCTATACAATGAGCAGTTCTTC	CASSLEPLYNEQFF
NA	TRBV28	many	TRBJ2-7	TGTGCCAGCAGACAGGCCGACCTCTACGAGCAGTACTTC	CASRQADLYEQYF
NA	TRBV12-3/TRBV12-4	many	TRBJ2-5	TGTGCCAGCAGTCCTCTGGAGACCCAGTACTTC	CASSPLETQYF